The 20 T cell receptor beta chains given below trace back to one sample, sequenced in a study of T cell responses to AZD1222 COVID-19 vaccine (dated by TCRdb to 2020 to 2022). What the time point label conveys for this sample: baseline before first vaccination. Libraries were constructed by the immunoSEQ multiplex PCR assay. TCRdb carries this immuneACCESS record with in-frame sequences only. Its versions omit some clonotypes, under half of them owing to an unresolved V gene in the studies checked, with the rest unexplained. Within this sample are about 100,000 clones, with over 75% of them counted one time only. Together, the top ten hold 16% of the sample. Sequenced material: peripheral blood, taken on day 0 of AZD1222 vaccination. The source is an adult in good health.

This clone was picked up one time. A read error may produce the germline difference seen at one junction end. V is TRBV12-3 or TRBV12-4 and J is TRBJ1-4; D is unclear. The CDR3 totals 13 residues. The CDR3 loop reads CASSLYPILKGPF. In DNA, the CDR3 is TGTGCCAGCAGTTTGTATCCGATATTAAAAGGCCCTTTT.

The CDR3 is CALGGAGRNTEAFF. Here the CDR3 DNA reads TGTGCATTAGGGGGCGCGGGTCGGAACACTGAAGCTTTCTTT. The chain couples TRBV6-5 to TRBJ1-1; 7 positions agree with TRBD1. The germline V gene encodes CDR1 MNHEY and CDR2 SVGAGI. The CDR3 is 14 amino acids.

This rearrangement joins TRBV4-2 to TRBJ2-7; possibly TRBD2 for D (6 bases). CDR3 size: 15 residues. CDR1 and CDR2 (germline): LGHNA, YNFKEQ. The ends were cut back, 0 bases at V and 2 bases at J, with 11 bases in the middle. CDR3 in amino acids: CASSQEFRTTYEQYF. As DNA, the CDR3 is TGTGCCAGCAGCCAAGAATTCAGGACTACCTACGAGCAGTACTTC.

This clone has a single count. This chain uses TRBV5-1 with TRBJ2-2; possibly TRBD2 for D (6 bases). In germline, CDR1 is SGHRS, CDR2 YFSETQ. Trimming cost V 5 bases and J 0 bases, with 14 bases left between them. CDR3 length equals 16 residues. For the CDR3, the DNA is TGCGCCAGCAGACTGAGTAGCGGCTCGAACACCGGGGAGCTGTTTTTT. It is translated as CASRLSSGSNTGELFF.

Here the CDR3 DNA reads TGTGCCAGCAGCCAAGCCCAGGGGGTGAATGGCTACACCTTC. It codes for CASSQAQGVNGYTF. The chain combines TRBV3-1 (or the pseudogene TRBV3-2) with TRBJ1-2; 7 bases match TRBD1. The junction had 5 bases not matched to a gene; V was cut back by 1 base and J by 6 bases. This CDR3 comprises 14 residues. Germline assignment: CDR1 LGHDT and CDR2 YNNKEL (reference sequence).

V gene TRBV6-1 combines with J gene TRBJ1-1; D not resolved. V was shortened by 0 bases and J by 0 bases, with 5 bases between the two germline ends. CDR3 length: 14 amino acids. Germline V gene lookup returns CDR1 MNHNS and CDR2 SASEGT. CDR3 bases: TGTGCCAGCAGTGAAGCGGGGTTGAACACTGAAGCTTTCTTT. It codes for CASSEAGLNTEAFF.

This rearrangement joins TRBV5-5 to TRBJ2-5; maybe TRBD2 (7 bases). The CDR3 runs to 14 residues. The V end was cut by 7 bases, the J end by 5 bases, with 18 bases between. In germline, CDR1 is SGHKS, CDR2 YYEKEE (reference sequence). For the CDR3, the DNA is TGTGCCAGCTATTTTGGCGGGGGCCGGGAGACCCAGTACTTC. Amino acids: CASYFGGGRETQYF.

The count of this clone is one. This sequence joins TRBV27 and TRBJ1-1; D perhaps matches TRBD1 (5 bases). The germline CDR1 and CDR2 sequences are MNHEY and SMNVEV (reference sequence). The CDR3 is 15 residues long. Deletions cut 4 bases from V and 4 bases from J, with 16 bases between. The DNA of the CDR3 is TGTGCCAGCAGTTGGGGCGCGTTGGGGGGCACTGAAGCTTTCTTT. Residues: CASSWGALGGTEAFF.

This sequence joins TRBV11-3 and TRBJ2-3; D gene uncertain. Per the germline V gene, CDR1 is SGHNT and CDR2 is YENEEA. The germline V and J ends were trimmed by 5 bases and 6 bases, with 12 bases remaining between them. The CDR3 extends over 13 amino acids. CDR3 sequence reads: CASSLPPGDTQYF. CDR3 sequence (DNA): TGTGCCAGCAGCCTACCCCCCGGGGATACGCAGTATTTT.

This chain joins TRBV28 and TRBJ2-7; 7 bases fit TRBD2. V shed 7 bases and J 5 bases; nucleotides not matched to a gene: 8. This CDR3 comprises 13 residues. From germline, CDR1 is MDHEN and CDR2 SYDVKM. The CDR3 coding sequence is TGTGCCAGCACCCTAGCGGCTCCGAACGAGCAGTACTTC. It codes for CASTLAAPNEQYF.

The chain is built from TRBV20-1 and TRBJ2-1, with TRBD2 as a possible D gene (6 bases). The V end lost 6 bases, the J end lost 9 bases, and 12 bases lay between the germline ends. In germline, CDR1 is DFQATT, CDR2 SNEGSKA (reference sequence). This CDR3 has 11 amino acids. CDR3 loop: CSARLDTEQFF. The DNA for the CDR3 is TGCAGTGCCAGACTAGATACTGAGCAGTTCTTC.

The sample holds a few counts of this clone. V usage is TRBV30 and J usage is TRBJ1-6; D might be TRBD1 (5 bases). The germline gives CDR1 GTSNPN, CDR2 SVGIG (reference sequence). V gave up 2 bases and J gave up 4 bases, with 15 bases separating them. There are 16 residues in the CDR3. The CDR3, as DNA: TGTGCCTGGAGTTTCCCCGGGACCCATTATAATTCACCCCTCCACTTT. Translated: CAWSFPGTHYNSPLHF.

The J gene is TRBJ1-1, the V gene TRBV11-2; D ambiguous. The CDR3 runs 13 residues. V was trimmed by 1 base and J by 5 bases, leaving 8 bases between them. Per germline, CDR1 SGHAT and CDR2 FQNNGV. The CDR3 loop reads CASSLVRRTEAFF. CDR3 coding DNA: TGTGCCAGCAGCTTAGTACGGCGGACTGAAGCTTTCTTT.

The chain recombines TRBV7-9 with TRBJ2-4; D not certain. V was pared by 11 bases and J by 1 base, with 21 bases between. The CDR3 sequence is 16 residues long. CDR1 and CDR2 (germline): SEHNR, FQNEAQ (reference sequence). CDR3 loop: CASGQAVNRAKNIQYF. CDR3 nucleotides: TGTGCCTCTGGGCAGGCAGTAAACCGCGCCAAAAACATTCAGTACTTC. Full variable domain (missing parts from reference TRBV7-9 and TRBJ2-4): DTGVSQNPRHKITKRGQNVTFRCDPISEHNRLYWYRQTLGQGPEFLTYFQNEAQLEKSRLLSDRFSAERPKGSFSTLEIQRTEQGDSAMYLCASGQAVNRAKNIQYFGAGTRLSVL.

This chain connects TRBV7-9 to TRBJ1-2; tentative D call: TRBD1 (5 bases). Trimming took off 4 bases at V and 3 bases at J, with 18 bases between the two ends. The CDR3 totals 16 residues. From germline, CDR1 is SEHNR and CDR2 FQNEAQ (reference sequence). The DNA of the CDR3 is TGTGCCAGCAGCTCCCCCGATCAGGGTTCTGACTATGGCTACACCTTC. Amino acids: CASSSPDQGSDYGYTF.

The CDR3 DNA reads TGTGCCAGTAGTGGGACAGGGAATCAGCCCCAGCATTTT. Translation gives CASSGTGNQPQHF. The chain employs TRBV19 and TRBJ1-5, with 9 bases aligning to TRBD1. Germline values: CDR1 LNHDA, CDR2 SQIVND (reference sequence). V trimming: 5 bases; J trimming: 4 bases; junction bases outside the gene matches: 0. The CDR3 sequence is 13 residues long.

A few counts support this clone. The rearrangement joins TRBV7-9 to TRBJ2-3, with 7 bases lining up with TRBD2. Losses at the gene ends were 5 bases for V and 3 bases for J; bases not matched to a gene: 8. The CDR3 length is 15 residues. Germline V gene data show CDR1 as SEHNR and CDR2 as FQNEAQ (reference sequence). CDR3 sequence (DNA): TGTGCCAGCAGCGCAGGACTAGGTTTGACAGATACGCAGTATTTT. It specifies CASSAGLGLTDTQYF.

V gene TRBV6-6 combines with J gene TRBJ2-6; D is unclear. Germline loops: CDR1 MNHNY, CDR2 SVGAGI (reference sequence). The ends were cut back, 2 bases at V and 0 bases at J, with 5 bases in the middle. The CDR3 sequence is 15 residues long. The CDR3 coding sequence is TGTGCCAGCAGTTACGGTGTCTCTGGGGCCAACGTCCTGACTTTC. Its translation: CASSYGVSGANVLTF.

This clone was picked up a small number of times. The same CDR3 also results from other DNA sequences found in this sample. CDR3 bases: TGTGCCAGCAGCCAAGTGGGCTCACCCCTCCACTTT. Protein: CASSQVGSPLHF. The gene calls are TRBV3-1 (or the pseudogene TRBV3-2) and TRBJ1-6; D gene uncertain. Germline V CDR1 and CDR2: LGHDT, YNNKEL (reference sequence). Between the trimmed V and J ends, which lost 1 base and 10 bases, there was a span of 5 bases. The CDR3 consists of 12 residues.

V usage is TRBV5-1 and J usage is TRBJ2-1, with D perhaps TRBD1 (5 bases). CDR3 length equals 15 residues. Deletions cut 2 bases from V and 7 bases from J, with 16 bases between. Germline loops: CDR1 SGHRS, CDR2 YFSETQ. The CDR3 reads CASSFRQGMRNEQFF. CDR3 DNA sequence: TGCGCCAGCAGCTTTCGGCAGGGTATGAGAAATGAGCAGTTCTTC.